The 2 T cell receptor beta chains reported below all come from one sample, sequenced in a study of T cell responses to AZD1222 COVID-19 vaccine. Repertoires were generated with immunoSEQ multiplex PCR, while TCRdb's copy carries only in-frame clones and drops some. This table holds 75,000 to 100,000 clones, roughly nine tenths found once. The sample was peripheral blood, taken on day 0 of AZD1222 vaccination. These receptors were collected from an adult in good health.

The chain is built from TRBV10-3 and TRBJ1-2; D call uncertain. The V end was cut by 6 bases, the J end by 2 bases, with 13 bases between. This CDR3 comprises 14 residues. In germline, CDR1 is ENHRY, CDR2 SYGVKD. Here the CDR3 reads CAISVTDGNYGYTF. CDR3 coding DNA: TGTGCCATCAGCGTAACCGACGGAAACTATGGCTACACCTTC.

The V and J genes are TRBV5-1 and TRBJ2-1, with 7 bases aligning to TRBD1. This CDR3 has 15 amino acids. CDR1 and CDR2 from the germline V gene are SGHRS and YFSETQ. Losses at the gene ends were 0 bases for V and 2 bases for J; bases not matched to a gene: 2. The CDR3 here is CASSLGQGTYNEQFF. The DNA of the CDR3 is TGCGCCAGCAGCTTGGGACAGGGCACCTACAATGAGCAGTTCTTC.